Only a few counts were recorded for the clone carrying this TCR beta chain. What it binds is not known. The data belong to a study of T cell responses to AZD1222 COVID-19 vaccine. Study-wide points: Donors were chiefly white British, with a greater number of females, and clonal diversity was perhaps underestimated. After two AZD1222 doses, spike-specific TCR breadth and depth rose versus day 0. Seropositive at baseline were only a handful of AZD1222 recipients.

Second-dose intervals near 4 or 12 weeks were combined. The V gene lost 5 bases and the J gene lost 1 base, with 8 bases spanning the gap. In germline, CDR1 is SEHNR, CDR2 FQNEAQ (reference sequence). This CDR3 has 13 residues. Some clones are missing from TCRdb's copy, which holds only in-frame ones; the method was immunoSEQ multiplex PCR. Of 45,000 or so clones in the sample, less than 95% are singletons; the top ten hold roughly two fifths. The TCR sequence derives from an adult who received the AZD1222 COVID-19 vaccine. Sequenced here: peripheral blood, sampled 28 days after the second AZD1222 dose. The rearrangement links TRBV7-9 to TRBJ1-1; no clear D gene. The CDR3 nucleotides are TGTGCCAGCAGCAGGCAGGAGAACACTGAAGCTTTCTTT. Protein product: CASSRQENTEAFF.